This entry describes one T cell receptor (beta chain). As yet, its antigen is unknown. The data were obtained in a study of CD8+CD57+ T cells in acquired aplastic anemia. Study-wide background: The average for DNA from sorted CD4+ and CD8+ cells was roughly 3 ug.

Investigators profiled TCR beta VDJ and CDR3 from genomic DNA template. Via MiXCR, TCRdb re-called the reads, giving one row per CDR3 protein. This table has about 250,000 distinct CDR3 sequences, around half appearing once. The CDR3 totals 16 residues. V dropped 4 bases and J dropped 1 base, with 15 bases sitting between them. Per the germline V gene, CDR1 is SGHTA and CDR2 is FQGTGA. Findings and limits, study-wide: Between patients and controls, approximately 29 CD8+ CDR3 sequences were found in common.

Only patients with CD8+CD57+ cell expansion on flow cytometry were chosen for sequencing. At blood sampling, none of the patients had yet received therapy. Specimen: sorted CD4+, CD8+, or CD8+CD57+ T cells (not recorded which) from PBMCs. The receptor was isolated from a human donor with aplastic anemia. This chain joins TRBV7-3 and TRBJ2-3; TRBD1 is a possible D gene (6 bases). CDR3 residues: CASSYLQGLGTDTQYF. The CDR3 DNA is TGTGCCAGCAGCTATCTACAGGGATTGGGCACAGATACGCAGTATTTT.